Below, one T cell receptor beta chain is given with its context. The data were produced by immunoSEQ multiplex PCR, yet TCRdb's version contains in-frame clones alone and is incomplete. The sample has 630,000 or so clones, over 75% seen once; the top ten hold 0.0094%. Losses at the gene ends were 1 base for V and 3 bases for J; bases not matched to a gene: 11. The V gene's germline CDR1 is MDHEN and CDR2 SYDVKM. CDR3 length: 17 amino acids. This sample was included in a study of shared T cell receptors in the human thymus. The data also belong to a second study, concerning human thymus T cells. That paper states: During corrective heart surgery, resections were taken, and the thymus tissue came from them.

The rearrangement links TRBV28 to TRBJ2-7; the match to TRBD1 covers 8 bases. The clonotype comes from a boy younger than two with a congenital heart defect. The sequenced material came from thymocytes. The CDR3 reads CASSLYGSTGDDYEQYF. CDR3 in DNA: TGTGCCAGCAGTTTATATGGGTCGACAGGGGATGACTACGAGCAGTACTTC.